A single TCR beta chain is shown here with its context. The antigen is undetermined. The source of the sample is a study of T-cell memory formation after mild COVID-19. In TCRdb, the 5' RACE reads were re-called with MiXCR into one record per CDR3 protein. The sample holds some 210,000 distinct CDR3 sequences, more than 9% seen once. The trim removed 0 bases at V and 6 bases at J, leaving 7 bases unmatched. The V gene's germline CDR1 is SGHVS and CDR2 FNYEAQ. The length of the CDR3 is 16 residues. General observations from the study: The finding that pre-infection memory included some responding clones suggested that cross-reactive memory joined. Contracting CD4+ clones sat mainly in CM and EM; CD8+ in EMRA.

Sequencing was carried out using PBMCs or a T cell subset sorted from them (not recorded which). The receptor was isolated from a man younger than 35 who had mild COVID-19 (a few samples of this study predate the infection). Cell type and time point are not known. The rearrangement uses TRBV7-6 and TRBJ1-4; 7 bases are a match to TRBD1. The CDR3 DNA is TGTGCCAGCAGCTTAGCGGGACATACAGGGGATGAAAAACTGTTTTTT. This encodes CASSLAGHTGDEKLFF.